This TCR beta chain derives from a study of blood T cell repertoires in COVID-19. TCRdb keeps only in-frame clones here, not all; method: immunoSEQ multiplex PCR. Of around 300,000 clones listed, roughly 89% were seen once; the top ten hold 1.9%. Deletions cut 2 bases from V and 6 bases from J, with 8 bases between. CDR1 SGHNT and CDR2 YYREEE come from the germline V gene (reference sequence). The CDR3 runs to 13 residues. The J gene is TRBJ2-2, the V gene TRBV5-4, with TRBD2 as a possible D gene (6 bases). This TCR was recovered from a woman in her fifties or sixties who had recovered from COVID-19. The material sequenced was PBMCs or T cells enriched from blood (not recorded which). CDR3 loop: CASSFWGAGELFF. CDR3 sequence (DNA): TGTGCCAGCAGCTTCTGGGGGGCCGGGGAGCTGTTTTTT.